Described below is a single T cell receptor (beta chain) sequence and its context. Its antigen remains undetermined. Base-call qualities are not available, and no considerably larger clone is one nucleotide away. This specimen belongs to a study of graft-versus-host responses after intestinal transplantation (dated by TCRdb to about 2021). About the study as a whole: The transplants that recipients got were multivisceral, liver-intestinal, or isolated intestinal. Anti-thymocyte globulin induction was given to all recipients, followed by maintenance tacrolimus and steroids for approximately 3 years. Bulk TCR-beta CDR3 sequencing was used to track graft-versus-host and host-versus-graft alloreactive T cell clones in the graft, circulation and bone marrow after intestinal transplantation. To identify alloreactive clones, pre-transplant mixed lymphocyte reaction products were sequenced and then compared with unstimulated pre-transplant donor and recipient T cells. A cohort of some 24 intestinal transplant recipients, including one retransplant, was enrolled, and a few patients lacking pretransplant specimens were excluded. A peak of at least 4% donor T cells among recipient peripheral blood mononuclear cells was the definition used for donor T cell macrochimerism. Rather than being sequenced by the commercial service, samples from three later patients were sequenced in-house on an Illumina MiSeq and processed with MiXCR.

Points the paper makes about the study in general: Peak levels of circulating GvH clones were associated with declines in HvG clones early after transplant. GvH clones were detected in recipient bone marrow, and some appeared earlier in ileal mucosa or blood, consistent with an intestinal mucosal origin. In the allografts of patients with donor T cell macrochimerism, GvH to HvG T cell clonal ratios were high. The relatively low number and heterogeneity of intestinal transplant patients limited the conclusions.

Libraries were made using the immunoSEQ multiplex PCR assay. For most patients, high-throughput TCR-beta CDR3 sequencing of genomic DNA was performed by Adaptive Biotechnologies. Concerning the study's data processing: Adaptive's ImmunoSEQ software supplied the TCR sequencing data for 15 to 20 patients, while MiXCR and VDJtools were used to process a few other patients. CDR3 nucleotide sequences shared by donor and recipient were removed because the origin of these sequences could not be assigned. To be classed as alloreactive, a clone needed at least 2-fold expansion over unstimulated cells and a minimum CFSE-low frequency of 0.002% (template counts) or 0.001% (read counts). Mappable clones were those detected in sequenced pre-transplant spleen, lymph node, or MLR CFSE-low populations of the donor or recipient. The cumulative frequency of alloreactive clones was calculated as a percentage of all sequences, weighted by copy number. TCRdb limited this immuneACCESS table to in-frame rearrangements with V and J called. A share of clones is missing; checked studies link under half to unresolved V genes, and the rest is unexplained. V, J and clone size derive from that table, while D and trimming were established from the DNA sequence. The sample profile shows about 100,000 clones; about 93% of them were found once. The leading ten clones occupy roughly a sixth of the sample.

Blood samples were collected up to 4 times in the first month after transplant and then at least monthly when available. For CDR1 and CDR2, the germline V gene lists MRHNA and SNTAGT. The CDR3 starts with the cysteine, ends with the phenylalanine, and has 13 residues. Only the CDR3 region is kept as DNA, spanning 39 bases read in frame from base 1. V is cut back by 3 bases and J by 4 bases, with 2 bases in the junction unmatched. The sample was PBMCs, taken 450 to 460 days after intestinal transplant. The V and J segments used are TRBV6-4 and TRBJ1-2; 7 bases in between match TRBD1. This receptor was identified in a human patient who received an intestinal transplant, so some T cells may come from the graft donor. The CDR3 protein is CASSETGSYGYTF. The DNA reads as follows: TGTGCCAGCAGTGAGACAGGGAGCTATGGCTACACCTTC.